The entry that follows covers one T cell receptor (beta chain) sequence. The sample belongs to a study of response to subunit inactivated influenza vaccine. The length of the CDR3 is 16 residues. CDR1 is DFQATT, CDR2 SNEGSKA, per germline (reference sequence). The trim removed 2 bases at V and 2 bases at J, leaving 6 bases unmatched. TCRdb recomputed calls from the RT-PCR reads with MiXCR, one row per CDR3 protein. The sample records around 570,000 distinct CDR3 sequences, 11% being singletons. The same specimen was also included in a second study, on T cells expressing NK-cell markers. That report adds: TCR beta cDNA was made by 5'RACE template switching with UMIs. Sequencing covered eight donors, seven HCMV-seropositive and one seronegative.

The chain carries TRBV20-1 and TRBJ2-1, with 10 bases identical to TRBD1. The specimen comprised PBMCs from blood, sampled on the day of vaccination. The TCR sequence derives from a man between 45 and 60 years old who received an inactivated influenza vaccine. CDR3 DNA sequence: TGCAGTGCTAGAATCTCGACAGGGGGCGCCTACAATGAGCAGTTCTTC. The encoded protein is CSARISTGGAYNEQFF.